This TCR beta chain was identified during a study of blood T cells in healthy people across ages. A second about 7 to 12 cycle PCR used barcoded and J-beta primers. Unique molecular identifiers of 12 random nucleotides labeled each cDNA. In TCRdb, the 5' RACE reads were re-called with MiXCR into one record per CDR3 protein. The sample shows some 1.4 million distinct CDR3 sequences, 35% to 45% of them seen only once. Only a few counts were recorded for this clonotype. CDR3 length: 14 amino acids. V dropped 1 base and J dropped 6; count of bases not matched to a gene: 5. Germline V gene data show CDR1 as LGHDT and CDR2 as YNNKEL (reference sequence).

Sequenced: blood. This clonotype was obtained from a woman under 30 in good health. The chain has TRBV3-1 and TRBJ1-1; 7 bases map to TRBD1. CDR3 residues: CASSQAAGGAEAFF. CDR3 nucleotide sequence: TGTGCCAGCAGCCAAGCCGCAGGGGGGGCTGAAGCTTTCTTT.